Listed here is a single T cell receptor (beta chain). This sample was taken from a study of blood T cell repertoires in COVID-19. Study-level background: Spain, Italy and the United States supplied samples that represented acute and convalescent COVID-19.

Cohort 3 recovered donors had two negative PCRs, clearance, or symptom resolution. TCRdb keeps only in-frame clones here, not all; method: immunoSEQ multiplex PCR. The table includes fewer than 350,000 clones, roughly 85% detected once. The source of this sequence is a woman aged 40 to 50 who had recovered from COVID-19. The sequencing input was PBMCs or T cells enriched from blood (not recorded which).

The CDR3 reads CASSQVKGGVNNSPLHF. The CDR3 DNA reads TGTGCCAGCAGCCAAGTGAAGGGGGGGGTAAATAATTCACCCCTCCACTTT. V gene TRBV3-1 (or the pseudogene TRBV3-2) combines with J gene TRBJ1-6, with TRBD1 as a possible D gene (6 bases). Germline lookup yields CDR1 LGHDT and CDR2 YNNKEL (reference sequence). The CDR3 loop spans 17 amino acids. V was pared by 1 base and J by 5 bases, with 15 bases between.